Following are 18 T cell receptor beta chains from one sample sequenced in a study of T cell repertoires in cytomegalovirus infection. TCRdb itself ran the reads through MiXCR, one entry per CDR3 protein. Of 200,000 to 250,000 distinct CDR3 sequences in the sample, roughly 20% were seen once. The sequencing input was CD8+ T cells from PBMCs. All receptors derive from a human donor in good health (CMV status not recorded). Some clones in this sample may be carry-over from other donors' samples.

This clonotype was seen more than once but under ten times. V is TRBV20-1 and J is TRBJ2-7; D may be TRBD1 (5 bases). The CDR3 runs to 12 residues. Germline V CDR1 and CDR2: DFQATT, SNEGSKA (reference sequence). The V and J ends lost 4 bases and 3 bases respectively, with 10 bases between them. The CDR3 bases are TGCAGTGCTACCCAAGGGGACTACGAGCAGTACTTC. Amino acids: CSATQGDYEQYF.

This clonotype showed up many times. The J gene is TRBJ2-2, the V gene TRBV7-9; 8 bases agree with TRBD1. Germline V gene lookup returns CDR1 SEHNR and CDR2 FQNEAQ (reference sequence). CDR3 length: 14 residues. The J segment lost 8 bases and the V segment lost 2 bases, leaving 4 bases of the junction unmatched. CDR3 coding DNA: TGTGCCAGCAGCTTATGGACAGGGTTGGGGGAGCTGTTTTTT. Translated: CASSLWTGLGELFF.

The chain is built from TRBV28 and TRBJ1-1; maybe TRBD1 (5 bases). CDR1 is MDHEN and CDR2 is SYDVKM in the germline V gene. With 3 bases removed from V and 2 bases from J, the gap between germline ends came to 10 bases. The CDR3 consists of 14 residues. The CDR3 nucleotides read TGTGCCAGCAGTTTTGCGACAGTTAACACTGAAGCTTTCTTT. As protein: CASSFATVNTEAFF.

The chain carries TRBV2 and TRBJ2-5; D unresolved. This CDR3 contains 13 residues. The V end lost 11 bases, the J end lost 1 base, and 14 bases lay between the germline ends. Germline CDR1 reads SNHLY; CDR2 reads FYNNEI. This CDR3 reads CAAPGGLQETQYF. In nucleotides, the CDR3 is TGTGCCGCCCCAGGCGGCCTCCAAGAGACCCAGTACTTC.

This clonotype appeared a single time. The genes are TRBV19 and TRBJ1-1; tentatively, D is TRBD1 (6 bases). Germline lookup yields CDR1 LNHDA and CDR2 SQIVND (reference sequence). The CDR3 has 13 residues. V lost 5 bases and J lost 4, with 11 bases in between. Here the CDR3 DNA reads TGTGCCAGTAGTCCCGGGGGCATCACTGAAGCTTTCTTT. Its translation is CASSPGGITEAFF.

This clonotype was detected once. The chain employs TRBV12-3 or TRBV12-4 and TRBJ2-1; no firm D call. The CDR3 totals 13 residues. Deletions cut 6 bases from V and 10 bases from J, with 16 bases between. The CDR3, as DNA: TGTGCCAGCAGCTCTGAACCGGGTCCCGAGCAGTTCTTC. This sequence encodes CASSSEPGPEQFF.

The V and J genes are TRBV6-2 or TRBV6-3 and TRBJ2-5; D gene unclear. Trimming stripped 5 bases from V and 5 bases from J, with 15 bases between. From germline, CDR1 is MNHEY and CDR2 SVGEGT. CDR3 length equals 14 residues. CDR3 amino acids: CASSPFGRAETQYF. The CDR3 DNA follows: TGTGCCAGCAGTCCCTTCGGAAGGGCGGAGACCCAGTACTTC.

This clonotype appeared many times. The chain joins TRBV2 to TRBJ2-1; 10 bases match TRBD2. The CDR3 spans 16 residues. The germline gives CDR1 SNHLY, CDR2 FYNNEI. The ends lost 2 bases at V and 9 bases at J; junction bases unmatched: 10. CDR3 DNA sequence: TGTGCCAGCAGTGAAATAGCGGGGGGCACTTCCGGTGAGCAGTTCTTC. Its protein is CASSEIAGGTSGEQFF.

The V and J genes are TRBV3-1 and TRBJ2-1; 9 bases are a match to TRBD2. The CDR3 sequence is 16 residues long. Germline lookup yields CDR1 LGHDT and CDR2 YNNKEL (reference sequence). J was trimmed by 6 bases and V by 1 base; bases with no gene match: 7. CDR3 protein: CASSQGRGLAGNEQFF. The DNA of the CDR3 is TGTGCCAGCAGCCAAGGGCGGGGACTAGCTGGCAATGAGCAGTTCTTC.

The chain carries TRBV4-1 and TRBJ1-1, with a tentative D call TRBD1 (5 bases). Germline values: CDR1 MGHRA, CDR2 YSYEKL. The length of the CDR3 is 15 residues. With 2 bases removed from V and 0 bases from J, the gap between germline ends came to 10 bases. The CDR3 DNA sequence: TGCGCCAGCAGCCAATGGCAGGGCATGAACACTGAAGCTTTCTTT. Translated, it gives CASSQWQGMNTEAFF.

Ten or more counts support this clonotype. The rearrangement joins TRBV7-2 to TRBJ1-2; D is possibly TRBD1 (6 bases). The CDR3 is made up of 13 amino acids. Trimming shortened V by 2 bases and J by 3 bases, and 7 bases separated the two germline ends. Germline V gene data show CDR1 as SGHTA and CDR2 as FQGNSA. This CDR3 is CASSLRQDYGYTF. Written as DNA, the CDR3 is TGTGCCAGCAGCTTAAGACAGGACTATGGCTACACCTTC.

The gene calls are TRBV20-1 and TRBJ2-7; weak D call: TRBD2 (5 bases). V dropped 3 bases and J dropped 4 bases, with 10 bases sitting between them. The germline V gene encodes CDR1 DFQATT and CDR2 SNEGSKA (reference sequence). CDR3 size: 12 residues. CDR3: CSASGVGYEQYF. In DNA, the CDR3 is TGCAGTGCTAGCGGGGTGGGGTACGAGCAGTACTTC.

This clonotype has a count of ten or more. The CDR3 coding sequence is TGTGCCAGCAGTGTGAGAGAGGCCTACGAGCAGTACTTC. Amino acids: CASSVREAYEQYF. The J gene is TRBJ2-7, the V gene TRBV2; D not resolved. Germline V gives CDR1 SNHLY, CDR2 FYNNEI. V was trimmed by 4 bases and J by 2 bases, leaving 9 bases between them. CDR3 length equals 13 residues.

V is TRBV9 and J is TRBJ2-1; 16 nucleotides agree with TRBD2. The CDR3 loop spans 18 amino acids. Germline CDR1 is SGDLS and CDR2 is YYNGEE. The V gene end was trimmed by 3 bases and the J gene end by 6 bases; junction bases not matched to a gene: 9. CDR3 nucleotide sequence: TGTGCCAGCAGCGCCGACCTTGGGACTAGCGGGGGGGGCAATGAGCAGTTCTTC. Translated, it gives CASSADLGTSGGGNEQFF.

This clonotype was counted at least ten times. V is TRBV5-1 and J is TRBJ2-4; D perhaps matches TRBD2 (6 bases). The germline CDR1 and CDR2 sequences are SGHRS and YFSETQ. The V and J ends lost 7 bases and 6 bases respectively, with 20 bases between them. The CDR3 consists of 15 residues. CDR3 in amino acids: CASHKGTGELNIQYF. Here the CDR3 DNA reads TGCGCCAGCCATAAAGGCACGGGGGAATTAAACATTCAGTACTTC. The full variable domain, in which reference TRBV5-1 and TRBJ2-4 provide the parts outside the CDR3, is KAGVTQTPRYLIKTRGQQVTLSCSPISGHRSVSWYQQTPGQGLQFLFEYFSETQRNKGNFPGRFSGRQFSNSRSEMNVSTLELGDSALYLCASHKGTGELNIQYFGAGTRLSVL.

This clonotype was counted between two and nine times. The rearrangement uses TRBV19 and TRBJ2-7; possibly TRBD1 for D (6 bases). The germline V and J ends were trimmed by 1 base and 1 base, with 11 bases remaining between them. Germline CDR1 and CDR2: LNHDA and SQIVND (reference sequence). There are 15 residues in the CDR3. DNA of the CDR3: TGTGCCAGTAGTATAGCGGCAGGGGTGTCCTACGAGCAGTACTTC. Protein sequence: CASSIAAGVSYEQYF.

The chain's CDR3 is CSARHGNTEAFF. The DNA for the CDR3 is TGCAGTGCTAGACACGGGAACACTGAAGCTTTCTTT. The V gene is TRBV20-1, the J gene TRBJ1-1; no clear D. CDR1 and CDR2 (germline): DFQATT, SNEGSKA (reference sequence). This CDR3 is 12 amino acids long. With 2 bases removed from V and 1 base from J, the gap between germline ends came to 5 bases.

There are a few counts of this clonotype. The genes are TRBV2 and TRBJ2-3; 9 nucleotides align to TRBD2. Germline assignment: CDR1 SNHLY and CDR2 FYNNEI. This CDR3 has 16 residues. V dropped 1 base and J dropped 5; count of bases not matched to a gene: 7. The CDR3 sequence is CASSEGGSGGKDTQYF. In nucleotides, the CDR3 is TGTGCCAGCAGTGAAGGAGGTAGCGGGGGTAAAGATACGCAGTATTTT.